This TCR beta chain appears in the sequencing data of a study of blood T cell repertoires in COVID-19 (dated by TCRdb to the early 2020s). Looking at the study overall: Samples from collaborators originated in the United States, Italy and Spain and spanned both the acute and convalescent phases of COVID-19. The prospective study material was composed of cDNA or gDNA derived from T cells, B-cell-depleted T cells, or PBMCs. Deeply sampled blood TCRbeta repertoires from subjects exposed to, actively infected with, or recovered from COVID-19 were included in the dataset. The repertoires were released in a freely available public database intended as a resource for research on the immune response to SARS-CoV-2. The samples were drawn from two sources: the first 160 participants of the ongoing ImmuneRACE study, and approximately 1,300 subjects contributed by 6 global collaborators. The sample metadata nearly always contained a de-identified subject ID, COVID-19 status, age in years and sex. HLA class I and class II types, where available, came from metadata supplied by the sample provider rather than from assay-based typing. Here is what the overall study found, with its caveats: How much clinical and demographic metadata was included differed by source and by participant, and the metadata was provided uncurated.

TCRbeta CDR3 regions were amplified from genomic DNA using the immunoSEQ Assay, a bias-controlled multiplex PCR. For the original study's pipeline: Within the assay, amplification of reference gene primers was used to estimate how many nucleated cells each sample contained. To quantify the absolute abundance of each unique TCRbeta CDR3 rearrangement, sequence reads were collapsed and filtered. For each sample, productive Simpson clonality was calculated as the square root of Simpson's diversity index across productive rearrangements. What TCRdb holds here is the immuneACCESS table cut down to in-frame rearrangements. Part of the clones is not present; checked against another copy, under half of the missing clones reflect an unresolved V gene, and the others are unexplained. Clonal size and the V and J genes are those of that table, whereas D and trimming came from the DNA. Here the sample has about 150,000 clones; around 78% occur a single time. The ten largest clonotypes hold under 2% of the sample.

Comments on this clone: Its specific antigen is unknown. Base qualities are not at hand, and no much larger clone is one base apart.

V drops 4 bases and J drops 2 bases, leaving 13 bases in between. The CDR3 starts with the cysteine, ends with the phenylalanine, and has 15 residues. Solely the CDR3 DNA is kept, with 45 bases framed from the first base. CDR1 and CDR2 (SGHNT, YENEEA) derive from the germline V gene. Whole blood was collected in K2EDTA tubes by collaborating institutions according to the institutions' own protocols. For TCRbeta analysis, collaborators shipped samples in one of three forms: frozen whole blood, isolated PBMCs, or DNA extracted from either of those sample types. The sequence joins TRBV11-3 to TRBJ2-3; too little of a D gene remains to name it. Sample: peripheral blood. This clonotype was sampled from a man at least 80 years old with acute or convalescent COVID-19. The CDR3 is CASSSSPGDTDTQYF. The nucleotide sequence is TGTGCCAGCAGCTCCAGTCCGGGTGACACAGATACGCAGTATTTT. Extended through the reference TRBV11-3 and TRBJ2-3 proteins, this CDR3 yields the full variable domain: EAGVVQSPRYKIIEKKQPVAFWCNPISGHNTLYWYLQNLGQGPELLIRYENEEAVDDSQLPKDRFSAERLKGVDSTLKIQPAELGDSAVYLCASSSSPGDTDTQYFGPGTRLTVL.